These 31 T cell receptor beta chains originate from one sample sequenced in a study of T cell clones after liver transplantation (dated by TCRdb to about 2019). The library was obtained by the immunoSEQ multiplex PCR assay. TCRdb took this table from immuneACCESS and kept in-frame rearrangements with V and J called. Such tables lack part of the clones; where checked against another copy, unresolved V genes explain under half of the gap, and the rest is unexplained. The sample data list 55,000 to 70,000 clones, and about 91% of these were observed just once. The top ten clones comprise 0.75% to 1% of the sample. Material: CD4+ T cells from blood, obtained about 26 months after liver transplant. The source is a human patient who received a liver transplant. Following a transplant, some T lymphocytes may have been derived from the graft donor.

V usage is TRBV28 and J usage is TRBJ2-2; D is perhaps TRBD2 (5 bases). Germline loops: CDR1 MDHEN, CDR2 SYDVKM. The CDR3 is 15 amino acids. Trimming took off 6 bases at V and 7 bases at J, with 18 bases between the two ends. The CDR3 DNA reads TGTGCCAGCAGACCTTTCGAGGGTGAGAACGGGGAGCTGTTTTTT. Its translation is CASRPFEGENGELFF.

This chain links TRBV4-1 with TRBJ2-3; 7 positions agree with TRBD2. V was pared by 7 bases and J by 0 bases, with 4 bases of the junction left unmatched. CDR1 and CDR2 (germline): MGHRA, YSYEKL. This CDR3 comprises 14 residues. CDR3 nucleotides: TGCGCCAGCACCCTAGCGGTGAGCACAGATACGCAGTATTTT. It yields the protein CASTLAVSTDTQYF.

The chain has TRBV30 and TRBJ2-5, with a tentative D call TRBD2 (5 bases). The V end lost 2 bases, the J end lost 3 bases, and 16 bases lay between the germline ends. Germline lookup yields CDR1 GTSNPN and CDR2 SVGIG (reference sequence). The CDR3 is 15 amino acids. CDR3 region: CAWSSGRRPEETQYF. The CDR3 region has the DNA TGTGCCTGGAGTTCTGGTCGGAGGCCAGAAGAGACCCAGTACTTC.

The sample holds one count of this clone. The J gene is TRBJ2-7, the V gene TRBV5-1; 10 bases agree with TRBD1. Germline CDR1 SGHRS, CDR2 YFSETQ. V trimming: 4 bases; J trimming: 3 bases; junction bases outside the gene matches: 7. This CDR3 is 15 amino acids long. CDR3 protein: CASSPGGQGIYEQYF. CDR3 nucleotide sequence: TGCGCCAGCAGCCCGGGGGGACAGGGGATCTACGAGCAGTACTTC. The full variable domain, completed using reference TRBV5-1 and TRBJ2-7, is KAGVTQTPRYLIKTRGQQVTLSCSPISGHRSVSWYQQTPGQGLQFLFEYFSETQRNKGNFPGRFSGRQFSNSRSEMNVSTLELGDSALYLCASSPGGQGIYEQYFGPGTRLTVT.

The chain recombines TRBV5-5 with TRBJ2-1; 11 nucleotides match TRBD2. The CDR3 runs to 17 residues. After removal of 3 bases from V and 5 bases from J, the junction contained 10 bases not matched to a gene. Germline V gives CDR1 SGHKS, CDR2 YYEKEE (reference sequence). The DNA of the CDR3 is TGTGCCAGCAGCTCGGTGGGCCCGGGACTAGCGGACAATGAGCAGTTCTTC. Its protein product is CASSSVGPGLADNEQFF.

This clone was recorded once. The V call is TRBV7-8, the J call TRBJ1-1; weak D call: TRBD1 (5 bases). This CDR3 contains 13 residues. V shed 8 bases and J shed 5 bases, with 15 bases lying between them. From germline, CDR1 is SGHVS and CDR2 FQNEAQ. The CDR3 loop is CASCREEGTEAFF. The CDR3 DNA reads TGTGCCAGCTGCAGGGAAGAGGGAACTGAAGCTTTCTTT.

The V call is TRBV5-4, the J call TRBJ1-2; D uncertain. This CDR3 comprises 15 residues. Trimming cost V 0 bases and J 8 bases, with 17 bases left between them. The germline V gene has CDR1 SGHNT and CDR2 YYREEE (reference sequence). The CDR3 DNA is TGTGCCAGCAGCTTGGAAGGGCGGATGCTAAAGGGCTACACCTTC. Translating it yields CASSLEGRMLKGYTF.

The gene calls are TRBV2 and TRBJ1-2; D uncertain. The V gene lost 7 bases and the J gene lost 4 bases, with 16 bases spanning the gap. CDR1 and CDR2 from the germline V gene are SNHLY and FYNNEI. The CDR3 contains 14 residues. In DNA, the CDR3 is TGTGCCAGCAACCGAAATTCCCCCGGCTATGGCTACACCTTC. Translating it yields CASNRNSPGYGYTF. The variable domain in full, completed from reference TRBV2 and TRBJ1-2, reads EPEVTQTPSHQVTQMGQEVILRCVPISNHLYFYWYRQILGQKVEFLVSFYNNEISEKSEIFDDQFSVERPDGSNFTLKIRSTKLEDSAMYFCASNRNSPGYGYTFGSGTRLTVV.

The chain employs TRBV5-1 and TRBJ2-1; TRBD2 aligns across 10 bases. The junction had 4 bases not matched to a gene; V was cut back by 2 bases and J by 8 bases. This CDR3 has 14 residues. Germline CDR1 is SGHRS and CDR2 is YFSETQ. The CDR3 sequence: CASSFSSGSDEQFF. The CDR3 region has the DNA TGCGCCAGCAGCTTTTCTAGCGGGAGCGATGAGCAGTTCTTC.

The chain is built from TRBV15 and TRBJ2-1; D gene uncertain. CDR3 length equals 12 residues. CDR1 is LNHNV and CDR2 is YYDKDF in the germline V gene (reference sequence). V gave up 3 bases and J gave up 8 bases, with 8 bases separating them. CDR3 bases: TGTGCCACCAGCAGGATGAGATATGAGCAGTTCTTC. Translated, it gives CATSRMRYEQFF.

The chain joins TRBV7-3 to TRBJ2-3; a weak D match, TRBD2 (5 bases). Germline-derived CDR1 and CDR2 are SGHTA and FQGTGA. V was shortened by 1 base and J by 1 base, with 9 bases between the two germline ends. The CDR3 length is 15 residues. The CDR3 reads CASSLRGSGTDTQYF. Here the CDR3 DNA reads TGTGCCAGCAGCTTAAGAGGGAGTGGCACAGATACGCAGTATTTT. The whole variable domain, remainder taken from reference TRBV7-3 and TRBJ2-3, is GAGVSQTPSNKVTEKGKYVELRCDPISGHTALYWYRQSLGQGPEFLIYFQGTGAADDSGLPNDRFFAVRPEGSVSTLKIQRTERGDSAVYLCASSLRGSGTDTQYFGPGTRLTVL.

This chain's CDR3 is CASSPGRGLSNQPQHF. In DNA form, the CDR3 reads TGTGCCAGCTCACCAGGGAGGGGTCTAAGCAATCAGCCCCAGCATTTT. V is TRBV18 and J is TRBJ1-5; TRBD1 might be the D (5 bases). Germline CDR1 is KGHSH and CDR2 is LQKENI. CDR3 length equals 16 residues. Trimming removed 2 bases at V and 1 base at J, with 12 bases between.

The chain couples TRBV4-2 to TRBJ1-2; maybe TRBD1 (5 bases). Trimming took off 4 bases at V and 6 bases at J, with 12 bases between the two ends. From germline, CDR1 is LGHNA and CDR2 YNFKEQ. This CDR3 is 13 amino acids long. CDR3 sequence (DNA): TGTGCCAGCAGCCCGGACATCAACGATGGCTACACCTTC. It encodes CASSPDINDGYTF.

V is TRBV19 and J is TRBJ1-4; TRBD1 might be the D (5 bases). The CDR3 spans 14 residues. In germline, CDR1 is LNHDA, CDR2 SQIVND (reference sequence). The V end was cut by 7 bases, the J end by 0 bases, with 9 bases between. CDR3 sequence: CASKDRATNEKLFF. CDR3 coding DNA: TGTGCCAGTAAAGACAGAGCAACTAATGAAAAACTGTTTTTT.

The chain joins TRBV9 to TRBJ1-1; possibly TRBD1 for D (5 bases). CDR3 length: 15 residues. Germline V CDR1 and CDR2: SGDLS, YYNGEE. V lost 3 bases and J lost 1, with 13 bases in between. CDR3 in amino acids: CASSALDRKNTEAFF. The DNA for the CDR3 is TGTGCCAGCAGCGCTTTAGACAGAAAGAACACTGAAGCTTTCTTT.

The rearrangement uses TRBV7-2 and TRBJ1-5; D remains unclear. This CDR3 has 14 residues. Germline V gives CDR1 SGHTA, CDR2 FQGNSA. V was clipped by 4 bases and J by 2 bases, with 9 bases between them. CDR3 region: CASSSRMGNQPQHF. The CDR3 nucleotides read TGTGCCAGCAGCTCAAGGATGGGCAATCAGCCCCAGCATTTT. Based on the CDR3 plus reference TRBV7-2 and TRBJ1-5, the full variable domain is GAGVSQSPSNKVTEKGKDVELRCDPISGHTALYWYRQSLGQGLEFLIYFQGNSAPDKSGLPSDRFSAERTGGSVSTLTIQRTQQEDSAVYLCASSSRMGNQPQHFGDGTRLSIL.

The gene calls are TRBV28 and TRBJ2-7, with D perhaps matching TRBD1 (5 bases). V gave up 1 base and J gave up 3 bases, with 7 bases separating them. Germline CDR1 is MDHEN and CDR2 is SYDVKM. The CDR3 contains 13 residues. CDR3 sequence reads: CASSLSGYYEQYF. CDR3 coding DNA: TGTGCCAGCAGTTTATCAGGGTACTACGAGCAGTACTTC.

The chain employs TRBV5-1 and TRBJ1-2; no firm D call. CDR1 is SGHRS, CDR2 YFSETQ, per germline. Trimming pared 3 bases from V and 3 bases from J, leaving 6 bases between. The CDR3 covers 12 residues. CDR3 loop: CASSSTDYGYTF. The CDR3 nucleotides are TGCGCCAGCAGCTCTACTGACTATGGCTACACCTTC.

The chain couples TRBV2 to TRBJ1-1; 7 bases are a match to TRBD1. The germline V gene has CDR1 SNHLY and CDR2 FYNNEI. CDR3 size: 13 residues. V dropped 10 bases and J dropped 1; count of bases not matched to a gene: 6. The CDR3, as DNA: TGTGCCAACAAGGGACAGCCGAACACTGAAGCTTTCTTT. Its protein is CANKGQPNTEAFF.

As regards this clone: A junction end diverges from the germline sequence, so it may reflect a read error. The rearrangement links TRBV7-8 to TRBJ2-7; 7 bases match TRBD1. Per germline, CDR1 SGHVS and CDR2 FQNEAQ. CDR3 length: 14 residues. The CDR3 here is CASSLDWGGQVWSF. The CDR3 DNA follows: TGTGCCAGCAGCTTAGATTGGGGCGGACAGGTCTGGAGCTTC.

This rearrangement joins TRBV19 to TRBJ2-7; TRBD2 matches 11 bases. The junction had 8 bases not matched to a gene; V was cut back by 5 bases and J by 5 bases. The CDR3 is 15 amino acids. Germline V gene sequence: CDR1 LNHDA, CDR2 SQIVND (reference sequence). The CDR3 here is CASSSTSGSFHEQYF. DNA of the CDR3: TGTGCCAGTAGTTCCACTAGCGGGAGTTTCCACGAGCAGTACTTC.

This clone was detected once. The chain joins TRBV29-1 to TRBJ1-1, with D possibly matching TRBD1 (6 bases). The germline V gene has CDR1 SQVTM and CDR2 ANQGSEA. The CDR3 runs to 12 residues. V lost 4 bases, J lost 5 bases, and 11 bases lay in between. CDR3 nucleotide sequence: TGCAGCGTTGGGCGGAGGGGGACTGAAGCTTTCTTT. The encoded protein is CSVGRRGTEAFF.

This chain connects TRBV5-6 to TRBJ2-7; 8 bases are a match to TRBD1. CDR1 is SGHDT and CDR2 is YYEEEE in the germline V gene. Losses at the gene ends were 5 bases for V and 5 bases for J; bases not matched to a gene: 6. The CDR3 covers 13 residues. The DNA for the CDR3 is TGTGCCAGCAGGGGAGGACAGGGACACGAGCAGTACTTC. Translated, it gives CASRGGQGHEQYF.

This chain uses TRBV30 with TRBJ1-2; no definite D call. CDR1 and CDR2 (germline): GTSNPN, SVGIG (reference sequence). The CDR3 runs to 15 residues. Trimming cost V 0 bases and J 5 bases, with 16 bases left between them. CDR3 bases: TGTGCCTGGAGTGTTTCTCATTTGGCGGTATATGGCTACACCTTC. Translation: CAWSVSHLAVYGYTF.

In DNA, the CDR3 is TGCGCCAGCAGGGCAACAGGGGGCGGTCTATCCGGGGAGCTGTTTTTT. Its translation: CASRATGGGLSGELFF. The genes are TRBV5-1 and TRBJ2-2; TRBD1 agrees at 9 bases. V was pared by 5 bases and J by 6 bases, with 11 bases of the junction left unmatched. CDR3 length equals 16 residues. Germline V gene lookup returns CDR1 SGHRS and CDR2 YFSETQ.

J is TRBJ2-3 and V is TRBV5-1, with 7 nucleotides matching TRBD1. Germline V gene sequence: CDR1 SGHRS, CDR2 YFSETQ. This CDR3 contains 13 residues. V lost 6 bases, J lost 2 bases, and 3 bases stayed unmatched. CDR3 loop: CASTDRVTDTQYF. DNA for the CDR3: TGCGCCAGCACAGACAGGGTCACAGATACGCAGTATTTT.

The CDR3 DNA reads as TGTGCCAGCAGCGGCCGGGACAGGATTGACTATGGCTACACCTTC. This encodes CASSGRDRIDYGYTF. The gene calls are TRBV5-6 and TRBJ1-2; 8 bases map to TRBD1. V was pared by 4 bases and J by 3 bases, with 8 bases of the junction left unmatched. This CDR3 is 15 amino acids long. Looked up from germline, CDR1 is SGHDT and CDR2 is YYEEEE.

The V call is TRBV30, the J call TRBJ1-2; 8 positions agree with TRBD1. The CDR3 is made up of 12 amino acids. With V trimmed by 4 bases and J by 7 bases, 5 bases remained unmatched. Germline V lookup: CDR1 GTSNPN, CDR2 SVGIG (reference sequence). The CDR3 spells CAWNTGGFGYTF. Here the CDR3 DNA reads TGTGCCTGGAATACAGGGGGTTTTGGCTACACCTTC.

The chain couples TRBV11-2 to TRBJ2-5, with D maybe TRBD1 (7 bases). The germline V gene has CDR1 SGHAT and CDR2 FQNNGV. CDR3 size: 18 residues. The ends were cut back, 5 bases at V and 5 bases at J, with 27 bases in the middle. CDR3 residues: CASSPGGVGGRSDETQYF. The CDR3 DNA sequence: TGTGCCAGCAGCCCAGGGGGAGTGGGGGGTCGCAGCGATGAGACCCAGTACTTC.

The count of this clone is one. The rearrangement joins TRBV7-9 to TRBJ2-7, with 10 bases that match TRBD2. The trim removed 6 bases at V and 1 base at J, leaving 12 bases unmatched. The CDR3 length is 17 residues. Germline CDR1 reads SEHNR; CDR2 reads FQNEAQ (reference sequence). The CDR3 DNA follows: TGTGCCAGCAGTTACCCCGGGACTAGCGAAGTTTCCTACGAGCAGTACTTC. Its protein product is CASSYPGTSEVSYEQYF.

This chain uses TRBV29-1 with TRBJ1-2; D uncertain. Germline-derived CDR1 and CDR2 are SQVTM and ANQGSEA. V was pared by 4 bases and J by 7 bases, with 4 bases between. The CDR3 runs to 9 residues. The CDR3 bases are TGCAGCGTTGGGTCTGGCTACACCTTC. It specifies CSVGSGYTF. The full variable domain, completed using reference TRBV29-1 and TRBJ1-2, is SAVISQKPSRDICQRGTSLTIQCQVDSQVTMMFWYRQQPGQSLTLIATANQGSEATYESGFVIDKFPISRPNLTFSTLTVSNMSPEDSSIYLCSVGSGYTFGSGTRLTVV.